This is a list of T cell receptor beta chains from one sample in a study of T cell responses to AZD1222 COVID-19 vaccine. Method: immunoSEQ multiplex PCR; TCRdb's copy keeps in-frame clones and lacks some. The sample records some 40,000 clones, around 82% being singletons. This sample comprised peripheral blood, obtained on day 0 of AZD1222 vaccination. The receptor set was obtained from an adult in good health. The CDR3 runs from the conserved cysteine through the conserved F or W. The D gene is left open where the match is weak. A row's size may be missing; if present it is once, few, many or a size class.

V gene	D gene	clone size	J gene	CDR3 protein	CDR3 DNA
TRBV3-1/TRBV3-2	TRBD1	-	TRBJ2-5	CASSPPTGEQETQYF	TGTGCCAGCAGCCCCCCGACAGGGGAACAAGAGACCCAGTACTTC
TRBV19	TRBD1	-	TRBJ1-5	CASTPDRGDNQPQHF	TGTGCCAGTACCCCGGACAGGGGAGACAATCAGCCCCAGCATTTT
TRBV3-1/TRBV3-2	TRBD1	-	TRBJ1-2	CASSTQGVGYGYTF	TGTGCCAGCAGCACGCAGGGGGTAGGATATGGCTACACCTTC
TRBV28	-	-	TRBJ1-4	CASSFGQGKGKLFF	TGTGCCAGCAGTTTCGGTCAGGGGAAGGGAAAACTGTTTTTT
TRBV19	TRBD1	-	TRBJ1-2	CASSIAARGVYGYTF	TGTGCCAGTAGTATAGCGGCCAGGGGGGTCTATGGCTACACCTTC
TRBV5-6	-	-	TRBJ1-2	CASSLARGVWYGYTF	TGTGCCAGCAGCTTGGCCCGAGGAGTTTGGTATGGCTACACCTTC
TRBV6-2/TRBV6-3	-	-	TRBJ2-7	CASSDPGSSSYEQYF	TGTGCCAGCAGTGACCCAGGGTCGTCCTCCTACGAGCAGTACTTC
TRBV5-1	-	few	TRBJ2-3	CASSPMTGRRTDTQYF	TGCGCCAGCAGCCCGATGACAGGGAGGAGAACAGATACGCAGTATTTT
TRBV29-1	-	-	TRBJ2-7	CSATYVRGEQYF	TGCAGCGCTACATATGTACGTGGCGAGCAGTACTTC
TRBV28	-	-	TRBJ1-4	CASSFTGGSFNEKLFF	TGTGCCAGCAGTTTTACGGGGGGCTCATTCAATGAAAAACTGTTTTTT
TRBV10-3	-	-	TRBJ1-2	CAISPREGSKDF	TGTGCCATCAGTCCGAGGGAGGGCTCAAAGGATTTC
TRBV19	-	-	TRBJ1-2	CASSIGRNYGYTF	TGTGCCAGTAGTATCGGACGGAACTATGGCTACACCTTC
TRBV20-1	-	-	TRBJ2-5	CSAGFQAAQYF	TGCAGTGCTGGGTTTCAGGCGGCCCAGTACTTC